The next 3 T cell receptor beta chains were all read from a single sample in a study of blood T cell repertoires in COVID-19. Generated by immunoSEQ multiplex PCR, the TCRdb table keeps only in-frame clones and is missing some. Among 150,000 to 200,000 clones listed, 86% were seen once. Material: peripheral blood. These receptors all come from a woman aged 25-40 years with active or convalescent COVID-19.

V gene TRBV29-1 combines with J gene TRBJ1-1, with D maybe TRBD1 (5 bases). The CDR3 spans 13 residues. From germline, CDR1 is SQVTM and CDR2 ANQGSEA. V lost 7 bases to trimming and J lost 1 base, with 13 bases between them. CDR3 bases: TGCAGCGGATGGGGGGGAGGGAACACTGAAGCTTTCTTT. Amino acid sequence: CSGWGGGNTEAFF. Full variable domain (missing parts from reference TRBV29-1 and TRBJ1-1): SAVISQKPSRDICQRGTSLTIQCQVDSQVTMMFWYRQQPGQSLTLIATANQGSEATYESGFVIDKFPISRPNLTFSTLTVSNMSPEDSSIYLCSGWGGGNTEAFFGQGTRLTVV.

This chain uses TRBV3-1 (or the pseudogene TRBV3-2) with TRBJ2-5; tentatively, D is TRBD1 (5 bases). The germline V and J ends were trimmed by 0 bases and 5 bases, with 10 bases remaining between them. The CDR3 is 14 residues long. Looked up from germline, CDR1 is LGHDT and CDR2 is YNNKEL (reference sequence). In DNA form, the CDR3 reads TGTGCCAGCAGCCAAGATCGGCCAGGGGAGACCCAGTACTTC. Translating gives CASSQDRPGETQYF.

This clone has only a few counts. The chain carries TRBV5-1 and TRBJ2-7; D uncertain. V was pared by 0 bases and J by 2 bases, with 15 bases between. CDR1 is SGHRS and CDR2 is YFSETQ in the germline V gene. This CDR3 comprises 16 residues. CDR3 region: CASSLEISRNAYEQYF. The CDR3 nucleotides read TGCGCCAGCAGCTTGGAAATTTCCAGGAACGCCTACGAGCAGTACTTC.